The sequence of this T cell receptor beta chain was determined in a study of T cell responses to AZD1222 COVID-19 vaccine. Overall study findings and caveats: At baseline, just five or six AZD1222 recipients tested seropositive. The sample set comprised mostly white British donors with more females, and clonal diversity was possibly underestimated.

TCRdb keeps only in-frame clones here, not all; method: immunoSEQ multiplex PCR. This sample has 68,000 or so clones, with about three quarters found just once. CDR3 size: 17 residues. Deletions cut 2 bases from V and 0 bases from J, with 14 bases between. Germline-derived CDR1 and CDR2 are LNHDA and SQIVND (reference sequence). On this clone itself: Its target is unknown.

The sequence came from an adult in good health. The sample in question was peripheral blood, obtained on day 0 of AZD1222 vaccination. The chain employs TRBV19 and TRBJ1-5; no definite D call. The CDR3 is CASSITGVSNSNQPQHF. In DNA, the CDR3 is TGTGCCAGTAGTATAACGGGAGTCTCAAATAGCAATCAGCCCCAGCATTTT. Based on the CDR3 plus reference TRBV19 and TRBJ1-5, the full variable domain is DGGITQSPKYLFRKEGQNVTLSCEQNLNHDAMYWYRQDPGQGLRLIYYSQIVNDFQKGDIAEGYSVSREKKESFPLTVTSAQKNPTAFYLCASSITGVSNSNQPQHFGDGTRLSIL.